This entry features one T cell receptor (beta chain) sequence. Here immunoSEQ multiplex PCR was the method, and the copy in TCRdb shows in-frame clones only, minus some. The sample lists around 180,000 clones, around four fifths seen once, with more than 4.5% in the top ten. CDR3 size: 15 residues. Germline CDR1 is GTSNPN and CDR2 is SVGIG (reference sequence). V trimming: 4 bases; J trimming: 4 bases; junction bases outside the gene matches: 6. These data originate in a study of blood T cell repertoires in COVID-19. What was sequenced was peripheral blood. The receptor was isolated from a woman in her twenties or thirties with acute or convalescent COVID-19. This sequence joins TRBV30 and TRBJ2-1; TRBD2 aligns across 11 bases. This CDR3 is CAWKRTSGFYNEQFF. CDR3 DNA: TGTGCCTGGAAACGGACTAGCGGGTTTTACAATGAGCAGTTCTTC. Complete variable domain (other parts from reference TRBV30 and TRBJ2-1): SQTIHQWPATLVQPVGSPLSLECTVEGTSNPNLYWYRQAAGRGLQLLFYSVGIGQISSEVPQNLSASRPQDRQFILSSKKLLLSDSGFYLCAWKRTSGFYNEQFFGPGTRLTVL.